This entry describes one T cell receptor (beta chain). These data belong to a study of blood T cell repertoires in COVID-19. Study in general: Acute and convalescent COVID-19 samples came from the United States, Italy and Spain. PBMCs, B-cell-depleted T cells, or T cells provided the cDNA or gDNA that made up the material.

Patients at the Seattle site were enrolled during active infection and followed longitudinally. Germline lookup yields CDR1 SGHRS and CDR2 YFSETQ. This CDR3 spans 13 amino acids. V dropped 2 bases and J dropped 0 bases, with 5 bases sitting between them. Study processing details: Cell counts per sample came from amplifying reference gene primers. Assay: immunoSEQ multiplex PCR; the TCRdb copy retains only in-frame clones and omits some. V and J calls and clone size are as listed in that table; D and trimming were resolved from the DNA. The data hold about 440,000 clones, with about nine tenths observed a single time.

The specimen was peripheral blood. V gene TRBV5-1 combines with J gene TRBJ1-1; D unclear. The receptor was isolated from a woman between 45 and 65 years old with COVID-19, enrolled during active disease. CDR3 in DNA: TGCGCCAGCAGCTTTAGTATGAACACTGAAGCTTTCTTT. This gives the protein CASSFSMNTEAFF.